This TCR beta chain was obtained from a study of T cell repertoires in cytomegalovirus infection. In TCRdb, the reads were re-called with MiXCR into one record per CDR3 protein. The sample holds hundreds of thousands of distinct CDR3 sequences, approximately 30% seen once. In regard to this clonotype: The target antigen is unknown.

The source was cultured CD8+ T cells from PBMCs, collected from culture after CMV antigen stimulation. The origin of this receptor is a human donor in good health (CMV status not recorded). Some clones in this sample may be carry-over from other donors' samples.

The chain's CDR3 is CASSGDSLELFF. The CDR3 nucleotides read TGTGCCAGCAGCGGGGACAGCTTGGAACTGTTTTTT. The V gene is TRBV5-4, the J gene TRBJ1-4; TRBD1 matches at 7 bases. Germline CDR1 is SGHNT and CDR2 is YYREEE (reference sequence). CDR3 length: 12 residues. J gave up 12 bases and V 4 bases, and 6 bases lay outside the gene matches.